This passage covers 12 T cell receptor beta chains from one sample sequenced in a study of cytomegalovirus exposure and HLA in healthy donors. The assay was immunoSEQ multiplex PCR, and TCRdb's table has in-frame clones only and misses some. Among under 250,000 clones, about 89% were seen once, and the ten largest hold roughly 1%. Sequencing used PBMCs. All receptors come from a young woman in good health and CMV-seronegative.

The chain carries TRBV27 and TRBJ2-7; weak D call: TRBD2 (5 bases). Trimming cost V 8 bases and J 0 bases, with 8 bases left between them. Germline CDR1 reads MNHEY; CDR2 reads SMNVEV (reference sequence). The CDR3 runs to 12 residues. The CDR3 DNA is TGTGCCAGCGGAACTAGCTCCTACGAGCAGTACTTC. Amino acid sequence: CASGTSSYEQYF.

V and J are TRBV27 and TRBJ2-7, with D perhaps TRBD2 (6 bases). The V end lost 6 bases, the J end lost 2 bases, and 14 bases lay between the germline ends. Germline assignment: CDR1 MNHEY and CDR2 SMNVEV (reference sequence). There are 14 residues in the CDR3. The CDR3 sequence is CASRLGSTPYEQYF. CDR3 DNA: TGTGCCAGCAGACTCGGGAGTACGCCCTACGAGCAGTACTTC.

Written as DNA, the CDR3 is TGTGCCAGCAGCTTAGGTGGACTAGCGGCCTATCAGTACTTC. This encodes CASSLGGLAAYQYF. The rearrangement links TRBV11-2 to TRBJ2-4, with 10 bases matching TRBD2. Germline V gives CDR1 SGHAT, CDR2 FQNNGV. V trimming: 1 base; J trimming: 12 bases; junction bases outside the gene matches: 6. The CDR3 consists of 14 residues. Filled out from reference TRBV11-2 and TRBJ2-4, the complete variable domain reads EAGVAQSPRYKIIEKRQSVAFWCNPISGHATLYWYQQILGQGPKLLIQFQNNGVVDDSQLPKDRFSAERLKGVDSTLKIQPAKLEDSAVYLCASSLGGLAAYQYFGAGTRLSVL.

The chain employs TRBV27 and TRBJ2-5; the D gene is possibly TRBD2 (6 bases). V was cut by 5 bases and J by 5 bases, with 21 bases left in between. Germline V gene data show CDR1 as MNHEY and CDR2 as SMNVEV (reference sequence). The CDR3 loop spans 16 amino acids. The CDR3 sequence: CASSPRLIAAFETQYF. In nucleotides, the CDR3 is TGTGCCAGCAGTCCGCGGTTGATAGCGGCCTTTGAGACCCAGTACTTC.

V and J are TRBV11-3 and TRBJ2-1; no clear D gene. Germline V gene lookup returns CDR1 SGHNT and CDR2 YENEEA. V was cut by 5 bases and J by 5 bases, with 10 bases left in between. The CDR3 consists of 13 residues. The CDR3 DNA follows: TGTGCCAGCAGCCCTCCCCAGAACAATGAGCAGTTCTTC. Protein sequence: CASSPPQNNEQFF.

This rearrangement joins TRBV6-1 to TRBJ2-5; the match to TRBD2 covers 10 bases. This CDR3 spans 14 amino acids. CDR1 is MNHNS, CDR2 SASEGT, per germline. Trimming took 8 bases from V and 3 from J; bases not matched to a gene: 6. The CDR3 bases are TGTGCCAGCGGTGGGACTAGCGTCGAAGAGACCCAGTACTTC. Translation gives CASGGTSVEETQYF.

The rearrangement uses TRBV25-1 and TRBJ1-4; TRBD1 matches 9 bases. The germline V gene has CDR1 MGHDK and CDR2 SYGVNS. V dropped 4 bases and J dropped 13; count of bases not matched to a gene: 4. The CDR3 loop spans 12 amino acids. The CDR3: CASSVPGQGLFF. The CDR3, as DNA: TGTGCCAGCAGTGTTCCGGGACAGGGACTGTTTTTT.

This chain uses TRBV2 with TRBJ2-5; D remains unclear. Germline loops: CDR1 SNHLY, CDR2 FYNNEI. Trimming removed 10 bases from V and 1 base from J, with 10 bases in between. The CDR3 runs 12 residues. The CDR3 region has the DNA TGTGCCACCCTTGCTACCCAAGAGACCCAGTACTTC. Amino acids: CATLATQETQYF.

The chain uses TRBV27 and TRBJ2-1, with 11 bases lining up with TRBD2. Per the germline V gene, CDR1 is MNHEY and CDR2 is SMNVEV (reference sequence). Trimming at V came to 5 bases and at J to 2 bases, leaving 2 bases not matched to a gene. The CDR3 has 15 amino acids. CDR3 residues: CASSLSGGAYNEQFF. The CDR3 DNA follows: TGTGCCAGCAGTCTTAGCGGGGGGGCCTACAATGAGCAGTTCTTC.

The chain joins TRBV30 to TRBJ2-1, with 9 bases matching TRBD2. The germline V gene has CDR1 GTSNPN and CDR2 SVGIG (reference sequence). This CDR3 has 14 amino acids. The trim removed 8 bases at V and 4 bases at J, leaving 9 bases unmatched. The CDR3 loop is CASPRTSGYNEQFF. CDR3 bases: TGTGCCAGCCCAAGAACTAGCGGGTACAATGAGCAGTTCTTC.

Remarks on this clone: Germline is not matched at one junction end, which may reflect a read error. J is TRBJ2-7 and V is TRBV7-7; 7 bases map to TRBD1. The V gene's germline CDR1 is SSHAT and CDR2 FNYEAQ (reference sequence). The CDR3 consists of 15 residues. The CDR3 protein is CASSRDRGSSYEQYF. CDR3 sequence (DNA): TGTGCTAGCAGCCGGGACAGAGGTTCTTCCTACGAGCAGTACTTC. Based on the CDR3 plus reference TRBV7-7 and TRBJ2-7, the full variable domain is GAGVSQSPRYKVTKRGQDVTLRCDPISSHATLYWYQQALGQGPEFLTYFNYEAQPDKSGLPSDRFSAERPEGSISTLTIQRTEQRDSAMYRCASSRDRGSSYEQYFGPGTRLTVT.

The V and J genes are TRBV4-1 and TRBJ2-1, with TRBD2 matching 14 bases. V trimming: 2 bases; J trimming: 11 bases; junction bases outside the gene matches: 8. This CDR3 has 16 amino acids. Germline V gene lookup returns CDR1 MGHRA and CDR2 YSYEKL. CDR3: CASSQPGTSGSSKQFF. Written as DNA, the CDR3 is TGCGCCAGCAGCCAACCTGGGACTAGCGGGAGCTCTAAGCAGTTCTTC.